This T cell receptor (beta chain) was profiled in a study of fetal regulatory T cell absence and autoimmunity. Concerning this clone itself: Sequence at one end of the junction differs from germline and may be a read error. In the same sample, other DNA sequences code for this CDR3.

This was a survey-level run. TCRdb's table, derived via immunoSEQ multiplex PCR, lists solely in-frame clones and lacks some. Of more than 90,000 clones in the sample, more than 70% were seen once. CDR3 length equals 12 residues. Germline loops: CDR1 GTSNPN, CDR2 SVGIG (reference sequence). V and J are TRBV30 and TRBJ1-2; TRBD1 might be the D (6 bases). This TCR was recovered from a male donor with IPEX syndrome. The specimen sequenced was pancreas tissue. The CDR3 sequence: CAWTAGGYSYTF. The DNA for the CDR3 is TGCGCCTGGACAGCGGGGGGTTATAGCTACACCTTC.